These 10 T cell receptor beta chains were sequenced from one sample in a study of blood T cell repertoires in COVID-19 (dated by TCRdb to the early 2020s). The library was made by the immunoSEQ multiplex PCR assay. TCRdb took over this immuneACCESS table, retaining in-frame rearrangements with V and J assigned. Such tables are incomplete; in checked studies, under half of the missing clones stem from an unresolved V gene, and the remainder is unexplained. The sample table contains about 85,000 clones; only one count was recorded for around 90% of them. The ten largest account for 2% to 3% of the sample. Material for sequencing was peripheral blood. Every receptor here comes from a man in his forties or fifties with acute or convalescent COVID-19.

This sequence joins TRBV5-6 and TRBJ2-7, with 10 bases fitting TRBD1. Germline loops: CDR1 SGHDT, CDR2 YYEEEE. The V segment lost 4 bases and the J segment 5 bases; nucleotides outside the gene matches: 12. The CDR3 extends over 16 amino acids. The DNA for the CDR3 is TGTGCCAGCAGCCCGTTGACCGGGACAGGGGTTAACGAGCAGTACTTC. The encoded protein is CASSPLTGTGVNEQYF.

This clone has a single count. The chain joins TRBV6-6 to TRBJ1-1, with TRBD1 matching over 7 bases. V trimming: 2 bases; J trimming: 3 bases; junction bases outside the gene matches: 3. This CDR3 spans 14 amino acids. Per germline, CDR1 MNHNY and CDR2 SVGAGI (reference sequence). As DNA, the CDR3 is TGTGCCAGCAGTTACCTCACAGGGGACACTGAAGCTTTCTTT. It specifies CASSYLTGDTEAFF.

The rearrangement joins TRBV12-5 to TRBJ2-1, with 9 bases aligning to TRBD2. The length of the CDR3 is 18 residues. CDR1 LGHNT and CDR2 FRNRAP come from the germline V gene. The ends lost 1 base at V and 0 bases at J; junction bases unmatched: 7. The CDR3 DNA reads TGTGCTAGTGGTTTGGCCCTAGCGGGGACGGGCTCCTACAATGAGCAGTTCTTC. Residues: CASGLALAGTGSYNEQFF.

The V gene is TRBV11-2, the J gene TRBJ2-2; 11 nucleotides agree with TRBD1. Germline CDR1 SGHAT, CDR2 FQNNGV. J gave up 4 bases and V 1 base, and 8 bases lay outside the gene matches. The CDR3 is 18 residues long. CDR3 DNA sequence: TGTGCCAGCAGCTTAGCACTCCGGACAGGGGGCACCACCGGGGAGCTGTTTTTT. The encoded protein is CASSLALRTGGTTGELFF.

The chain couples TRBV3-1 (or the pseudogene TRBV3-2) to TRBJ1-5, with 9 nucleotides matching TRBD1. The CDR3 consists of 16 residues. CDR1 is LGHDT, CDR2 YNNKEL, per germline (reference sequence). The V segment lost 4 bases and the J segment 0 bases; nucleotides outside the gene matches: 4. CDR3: CASSLGTGYSNQPQHF. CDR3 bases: TGTGCCAGCAGCCTTGGGACAGGGTATAGCAATCAGCCCCAGCATTTT.

This chain's CDR3 is CASSHQYRGRRSTEAFF. The CDR3 region has the DNA TGCGCCAGCAGCCACCAGTACAGGGGGCGAAGATCCACTGAAGCTTTCTTT. The J gene is TRBJ1-1, the V gene TRBV4-3; 9 positions match TRBD1. The CDR3 loop spans 17 amino acids. Germline V CDR1 and CDR2: LGHNA, YSLEER. J lost 4 bases, V lost 3 bases, and 12 bases had no gene match.

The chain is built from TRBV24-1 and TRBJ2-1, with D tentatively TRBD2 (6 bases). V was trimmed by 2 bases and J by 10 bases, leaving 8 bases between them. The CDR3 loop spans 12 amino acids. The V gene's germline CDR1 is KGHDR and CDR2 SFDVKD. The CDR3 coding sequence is TGTGCCACCAGTGATTGGGCGGGGGAGCAGTTCTTC. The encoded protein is CATSDWAGEQFF.

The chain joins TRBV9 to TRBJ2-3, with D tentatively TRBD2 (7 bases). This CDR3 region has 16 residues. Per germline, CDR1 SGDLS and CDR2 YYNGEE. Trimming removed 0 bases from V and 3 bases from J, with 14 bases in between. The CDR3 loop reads CASSVEGGTATDTQYF. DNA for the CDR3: TGTGCCAGCAGCGTAGAGGGGGGGACGGCGACAGATACGCAGTATTTT.

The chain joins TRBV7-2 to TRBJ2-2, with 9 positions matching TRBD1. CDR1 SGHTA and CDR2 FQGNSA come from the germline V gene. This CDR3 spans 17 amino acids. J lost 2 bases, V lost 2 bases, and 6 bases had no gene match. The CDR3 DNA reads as TGTGCCAGCAGCTTACACGGGACAGGGTACAACACCGGGGAGCTGTTTTTT. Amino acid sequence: CASSLHGTGYNTGELFF.

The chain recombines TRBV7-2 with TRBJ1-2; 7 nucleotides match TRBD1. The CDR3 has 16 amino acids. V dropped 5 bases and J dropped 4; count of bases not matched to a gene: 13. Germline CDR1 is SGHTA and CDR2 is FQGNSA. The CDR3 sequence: CASSPGGQGQSYGYTF. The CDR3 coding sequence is TGTGCCAGCAGCCCTGGCGGGCAGGGACAGAGCTATGGCTACACCTTC.